Below, 30 T cell receptor beta chains from the same sample are listed, as sequenced in a study of cytomegalovirus exposure and HLA in healthy donors. 13 Jbeta primers and 60 Vbeta primers were used for the PCR. Profiled with immunoSEQ multiplex PCR; TCRdb holds only in-frame clones, not every one. The sample has about 160,000 clones, about 80% seen once. Sequencing input: PBMCs. Receptors originate from a woman aged 45-60 years in good health and CMV-seronegative.

The V and J genes are TRBV10-3 and TRBJ2-7, with 9 bases fitting TRBD1. This CDR3 is built from 14 residues. CDR1 ENHRY and CDR2 SYGVKD come from the germline V gene. V lost 0 bases and J lost 6; bases outside the gene matches: 3. CDR3 DNA: TGTGCCATCAGTGAGTCGGGACAGGGCACCGAGCAGTACTTC. Its translation is CAISESGQGTEQYF.

The J gene is TRBJ2-2, the V gene TRBV12-5; TRBD1 is a possible D gene (6 bases). V gave up 2 bases and J gave up 0 bases, with 10 bases separating them. The CDR3 has 16 residues. The germline V gene has CDR1 LGHNT and CDR2 FRNRAP. The CDR3 spells CASGLWDTTNTGELFF. In DNA form, the CDR3 reads TGTGCTAGTGGTTTGTGGGACACCACGAACACCGGGGAGCTGTTTTTT. Full variable domain (remainder filled in from reference TRBV12-5 and TRBJ2-2): DARVTQTPRHKVTEMGQEVTMRCQPILGHNTVFWYRQTMMQGLELLAYFRNRAPLDDSGMPKDRFSAEMPDATLATLKIQPSEPRDSAVYFCASGLWDTTNTGELFFGEGSRLTVL.

The CDR3 sequence: CASSSPGTGGTGELFF. In DNA, the CDR3 is TGTGCCAGCAGTTCCCCCGGGACAGGGGGCACCGGGGAGCTGTTTTTT. This chain uses TRBV28 with TRBJ2-2; 11 bases agree with TRBD1. CDR3 length: 16 residues. J lost 4 bases, V lost 4 bases, and 5 bases had no gene match. Per the germline V gene, CDR1 is MDHEN and CDR2 is SYDVKM.

V is TRBV1 and J is TRBJ1-6. TRBV1 counts as a pseudogene. This CDR3 region has 18 residues. CDR3 residues: CTSSQVPTYYSYNSPLHF. For the CDR3, the DNA is TGCACCAGCAGCCAAGTTCCGACTTACTACTCCTATAATTCACCCCTCCACTTT.

J is TRBJ2-7 and V is TRBV4-3; 9 bases line up with TRBD1. With V trimmed by 4 bases and J by 3 bases, 25 bases remained unmatched. Germline assignment: CDR1 LGHNA and CDR2 YSLEER. The CDR3 is made up of 21 amino acids. The CDR3 sequence: CASSRHYRDRDVIGAIYEQYF. The CDR3 DNA is TGCGCCAGCAGCCGACATTATCGGGACAGGGACGTCATAGGGGCCATCTACGAGCAGTACTTC.

This clone was picked up a small number of times. The chain couples TRBV7-9 to TRBJ2-3; D not certain. The CDR3 has 12 residues. V dropped 8 bases and J dropped 5 bases, with 11 bases sitting between them. Germline V gives CDR1 SEHNR, CDR2 FQNEAQ (reference sequence). As DNA, the CDR3 is TGTGCCAGCGAAGTACTGGTAGATACGCAGTATTTT. It codes for CASEVLVDTQYF. Together with reference TRBV7-9 and TRBJ2-3, the CDR3 gives the full variable domain: DTGVSQNPRHKITKRGQNVTFRCDPISEHNRLYWYRQTLGQGPEFLTYFQNEAQLEKSRLLSDRFSAERPKGSFSTLEIQRTEQGDSAMYLCASEVLVDTQYFGPGTRLTVL.

The chain recombines TRBV28 with TRBJ2-7; 9 nucleotides align to TRBD1. Germline assignment: CDR1 MDHEN and CDR2 SYDVKM. Germline trimming cut 6 bases from V and 7 bases from J; bases unmatched to any gene: 10. This CDR3 has 14 residues. DNA of the CDR3: TGTGCCAGCAGGTACCCCGGGACAGGGCTTGAGCAGTACTTC. Translation: CASRYPGTGLEQYF.

This clone occurred once. The chain recombines TRBV28 with TRBJ1-6; a weak D match, TRBD1 (6 bases). V lost 4 bases and J 7 bases, leaving 14 bases between the germline ends. This CDR3 has 15 residues. Germline assignment: CDR1 MDHEN and CDR2 SYDVKM. The DNA of the CDR3 is TGTGCCAGCAGTTCCCCCGGCACAGGGAATTCACCCCTCCACTTT. This sequence encodes CASSSPGTGNSPLHF.

This clone was detected only once. This rearrangement joins TRBV9 to TRBJ2-5; 15 nucleotides match TRBD2. Germline V gives CDR1 SGDLS, CDR2 YYNGEE. The V gene end was trimmed by 3 bases and the J gene end by 4 bases; junction bases not matched to a gene: 4. The CDR3 sequence is 16 residues long. The CDR3 bases are TGTGCCAGCAGCGCCGGACTAGCGGGGGGGCTAGAGACCCAGTACTTC. It is translated as CASSAGLAGGLETQYF.

V is TRBV28 and J is TRBJ2-7, with TRBD2 as a possible D gene (6 bases). V lost 6 bases and J lost 1, with 13 bases in between. The germline gives CDR1 MDHEN, CDR2 SYDVKM. The CDR3 extends over 14 amino acids. The CDR3 coding sequence is TGTGCCAGCAGCCCGACCGGGGGTTCCTACGAGCAGTACTTC. This sequence encodes CASSPTGGSYEQYF. The whole variable domain, filled in from reference TRBV28 and TRBJ2-7, reads DVKVTQSSRYLVKRTGEKVFLECVQDMDHENMFWYRQDPGLGLRLIYFSYDVKMKEKGDIPEGYSVSREKKERFSLILESASTNQTSMYLCASSPTGGSYEQYFGPGTRLTVT.

The count of this clone is one. The chain employs TRBV5-1 and TRBJ1-2; D gene ambiguous. The CDR3 contains 16 residues. The germline V gene has CDR1 SGHRS and CDR2 YFSETQ. V gave up 5 bases and J gave up 7 bases, with 24 bases separating them. DNA for the CDR3: TGCGCCAGCAGTCAATGGACCGGGGTCGATCTATCTGGCTACACCTTC. Translated: CASSQWTGVDLSGYTF. Full variable domain (outside the CDR3, taken from reference TRBV5-1 and TRBJ1-2): KAGVTQTPRYLIKTRGQQVTLSCSPISGHRSVSWYQQTPGQGLQFLFEYFSETQRNKGNFPGRFSGRQFSNSRSEMNVSTLELGDSALYLCASSQWTGVDLSGYTFGSGTRLTVV.

This clone has more than one count but fewer than ten. The V gene is TRBV2, the J gene TRBJ1-2; D is unclear. Looked up from germline, CDR1 is SNHLY and CDR2 is FYNNEI. The V gene lost 1 base and the J gene lost 5 bases, with 17 bases spanning the gap. The CDR3 has 16 residues. CDR3 loop: CASSEDEPEDGYGYTF. The CDR3 DNA is TGTGCCAGCAGTGAAGATGAGCCGGAGGATGGGTATGGCTACACCTTC.

The rearrangement joins TRBV5-1 to TRBJ1-1; D unclear. CDR1 and CDR2 from the germline V gene are SGHRS and YFSETQ. V shed 0 bases and J shed 3 bases, with 15 bases lying between them. The CDR3 totals 16 residues. CDR3 protein: CASSLGGLGEYTEAFF. CDR3 sequence (DNA): TGCGCCAGCAGCTTGGGGGGTCTGGGAGAGTACACTGAAGCTTTCTTT.

The V and J genes are TRBV6-5 and TRBJ1-2; TRBD1 matches at 8 bases. V lost 0 bases and J lost 5; bases outside the gene matches: 5. The germline V gene encodes CDR1 MNHEY and CDR2 SVGAGI. The CDR3 totals 15 residues. The CDR3 region is CASSYSSTGAYGYTF. The CDR3 bases are TGTGCCAGCAGTTACTCGTCGACAGGGGCGTATGGCTACACCTTC.

This clone was recorded once. The chain couples TRBV28 to TRBJ2-7; the match to TRBD1 covers 8 bases. CDR1 is MDHEN, CDR2 SYDVKM, per germline. V shed 4 bases, J shed 0 bases, and the junction held 23 bases outside the gene matches. This CDR3 comprises 21 residues. The CDR3 loop is CASSYTYPGQALLQASYEQYF. The CDR3 DNA reads as TGTGCCAGCAGTTATACATATCCGGGACAGGCTCTATTACAGGCCTCCTACGAGCAGTACTTC.

The CDR3 protein is CASRPDRTNYGYTF. For the CDR3, the DNA is TGTGCCAGCAGACCTGACAGGACCAACTATGGCTACACCTTC. The rearrangement joins TRBV28 to TRBJ1-2; maybe TRBD1 (6 bases). Germline V gives CDR1 MDHEN, CDR2 SYDVKM. The V gene lost 6 bases and the J gene lost 2 bases, with 13 bases spanning the gap. This CDR3 is 14 amino acids long.

This sequence joins TRBV10-3 and TRBJ1-1; D possibly corresponds to TRBD1 (5 bases). Germline V CDR1 and CDR2: ENHRY, SYGVKD. The CDR3 runs to 13 residues. Trimming cost V 4 bases and J 1 base, with 7 bases left between them. This CDR3 is CAISVQGNTEAFF. CDR3 DNA: TGTGCCATCAGTGTCCAGGGGAACACTGAAGCTTTCTTT.

This chain connects TRBV11-3 to TRBJ2-3; D is undetermined. CDR1 SGHNT and CDR2 YENEEA come from the germline V gene. Trimming took off 5 bases at V and 0 bases at J, with 6 bases between the two ends. CDR3 length equals 13 residues. CDR3 DNA sequence: TGTGCCAGCAGCCCCTCCAGCACAGATACGCAGTATTTT. Amino acids: CASSPSSTDTQYF.

This clone was found a few times. The CDR3 nucleotides read TGTGCCAGCAGCCTTTGGGACAGCTATGGCTACACCTTC. Protein product: CASSLWDSYGYTF. The V gene is TRBV5-8, the J gene TRBJ1-2, with 7 positions matching TRBD1. The CDR3 length is 13 residues. Per the germline V gene, CDR1 is SGHTS and CDR2 is YDEGEE. The junction had 4 bases not matched to a gene; V was cut back by 4 bases and J by 4 bases.

The chain is built from TRBV18 and TRBJ2-2; D call uncertain. V was shortened by 3 bases and J by 8 bases, with 10 bases between the two germline ends. Germline CDR1 is KGHSH and CDR2 is LQKENI. This CDR3 is 13 amino acids long. This CDR3 reads CASSPESQGELFF. DNA of the CDR3: TGTGCCAGCTCACCCGAGTCACAGGGGGAGCTGTTTTTT. Full variable domain (outside the CDR3, taken from reference TRBV18 and TRBJ2-2): NAGVMQNPRHLVRRRGQEARLRCSPMKGHSHVYWYRQLPEEGLKFMVYLQKENIIDESGMPKERFSAEFPKEGPSILRIQQVVRGDSAAYFCASSPESQGELFFGEGSRLTVL.

The genes are TRBV7-9 and TRBJ1-2, with 8 bases identical to TRBD1. The CDR3 has 13 amino acids. With 5 bases clipped from V and 7 bases from J, the junction kept 6 bases outside the gene matches. Germline CDR1 is SEHNR and CDR2 is FQNEAQ (reference sequence). The DNA of the CDR3 is TGTGCCAGCAGCCCTAAGGACAGGGCTGGCTACACCTTC. This encodes CASSPKDRAGYTF.

The V call is TRBV18, the J call TRBJ1-3, with 10 nucleotides matching TRBD1. The V gene's germline CDR1 is KGHSH and CDR2 LQKENI. The V segment lost 6 bases and the J segment 2 bases; nucleotides outside the gene matches: 4. This CDR3 region has 15 residues. CDR3 amino acids: CASSRDRGPGNTIYF. The CDR3 nucleotides are TGTGCCAGCTCTCGGGACAGGGGTCCTGGAAACACCATATATTTT. Supplemented by reference TRBV18 and TRBJ1-3, the full variable domain reads NAGVMQNPRHLVRRRGQEARLRCSPMKGHSHVYWYRQLPEEGLKFMVYLQKENIIDESGMPKERFSAEFPKEGPSILRIQQVVRGDSAAYFCASSRDRGPGNTIYFGEGSWLTVV.

This clone was detected a few times. This rearrangement joins TRBV6-5 to TRBJ1-5, with 7 bases that match TRBD1. V gave up 9 bases and J gave up 6 bases; unmatched junction bases: 14. CDR3 size: 15 residues. The germline V gene encodes CDR1 MNHEY and CDR2 SVGAGI. The CDR3 sequence: CASRYSRDSLQPQHF. The CDR3 DNA reads TGTGCCAGTAGATATTCCCGGGACAGTCTTCAGCCCCAGCATTTT.

This clone was picked up a small number of times. The chain joins TRBV5-1 to TRBJ1-1; 8 bases are shared with TRBD1. Trimming at V came to 2 bases and at J to 4 bases, leaving 4 bases not matched to a gene. This CDR3 region has 14 residues. Looked up from germline, CDR1 is SGHRS and CDR2 is YFSETQ. CDR3 protein: CASSFTGGGTEAFF. The DNA of the CDR3 is TGCGCCAGCAGCTTTACAGGGGGAGGCACTGAAGCTTTCTTT. Full variable domain (missing parts from reference TRBV5-1 and TRBJ1-1): KAGVTQTPRYLIKTRGQQVTLSCSPISGHRSVSWYQQTPGQGLQFLFEYFSETQRNKGNFPGRFSGRQFSNSRSEMNVSTLELGDSALYLCASSFTGGGTEAFFGQGTRLTVV.

J is TRBJ1-5 and V is TRBV7-8; D unresolved. CDR1 is SGHVS, CDR2 FQNEAQ, per germline. The CDR3 extends over 14 amino acids. Trimming pared 1 base from V and 5 bases from J, leaving 9 bases between. CDR3 nucleotides: TGTGCCAGCAGCTTAGGTCTGTTCTATCAGCCCCAGCATTTT. Translating it yields CASSLGLFYQPQHF.

V and J are TRBV5-1 and TRBJ2-1, with a tentative D call TRBD2 (6 bases). This CDR3 has 15 amino acids. Germline V CDR1 and CDR2: SGHRS, YFSETQ. Deletions cut 4 bases from V and 6 bases from J, with 17 bases between. DNA of the CDR3: TGCGCCAGCAGCCTCCCGGGACTCACAACCAATGAGCAGTTCTTC. As protein: CASSLPGLTTNEQFF.

The sample holds a few counts of this clone. This chain uses TRBV2 with TRBJ1-5, with 7 positions matching TRBD1. V shed 5 bases and J 0 bases; nucleotides not matched to a gene: 13. The CDR3 loop spans 18 amino acids. Germline V gives CDR1 SNHLY, CDR2 FYNNEI. Here the CDR3 reads CASSTEKDRAYSNQPQHF. The CDR3 nucleotides read TGTGCCAGCAGTACAGAAAAAGACAGGGCGTATAGCAATCAGCCCCAGCATTTT.

This chain links TRBV28 with TRBJ1-2, with D possibly being TRBD1 (6 bases). V was trimmed by 6 bases and J by 6 bases, leaving 14 bases between them. The CDR3 length is 13 residues. The germline gives CDR1 MDHEN, CDR2 SYDVKM. This CDR3 is CASRAGQNHGYTF. DNA for the CDR3: TGTGCCAGCAGGGCCGGACAGAACCATGGCTACACCTTC.

The V call is TRBV7-9, the J call TRBJ2-7, with TRBD1 matching 11 bases. V dropped 3 bases and J dropped 1; count of bases not matched to a gene: 5. CDR3 size: 16 residues. The germline V gene encodes CDR1 SEHNR and CDR2 FQNEAQ (reference sequence). The DNA for the CDR3 is TGTGCCAGCAGCTTCGCCGGACAGGGGGCGTCCTACGAGCAGTACTTC. Translation: CASSFAGQGASYEQYF.

The CDR3 DNA reads TGTGCCAGTGACCGACAGCTGGAGACCCAGTACTTC. It codes for CASDRQLETQYF. The J gene is TRBJ2-5, the V gene TRBV7-2; weak D call: TRBD1 (5 bases). Between the trimmed V and J ends, which lost 9 bases and 5 bases, there was a span of 13 bases. This CDR3 is 12 amino acids long. Germline lookup yields CDR1 SGHTA and CDR2 FQGNSA.